This T cell receptor (beta chain) was profiled in a study of blood T cell repertoires in COVID-19. On the study more broadly: Sites across the United States, Italy and Spain contributed samples from acute and convalescent COVID-19.

CDR1 is MDHEN, CDR2 SYDVKM, per germline. This CDR3 has 15 residues. J lost 2 bases, V lost 10 bases, and 6 bases had no gene match. Some clones are missing from TCRdb's copy, which holds only in-frame ones; the method was immunoSEQ multiplex PCR. The data contain roughly 350,000 clones, roughly 89% of them seen just once; the ten biggest clones take up under 3.5%. The specimen was peripheral blood. This receptor was identified in a woman aged 18-29 years who had recovered from COVID-19. The chain has TRBV28 and TRBJ2-2; 11 bases line up with TRBD2. CDR3 in DNA: TGTGCCACGTTTAGCGGGAGGGTAAACACCGGGGAGCTGTTTTTT. Translating it yields CATFSGRVNTGELFF.